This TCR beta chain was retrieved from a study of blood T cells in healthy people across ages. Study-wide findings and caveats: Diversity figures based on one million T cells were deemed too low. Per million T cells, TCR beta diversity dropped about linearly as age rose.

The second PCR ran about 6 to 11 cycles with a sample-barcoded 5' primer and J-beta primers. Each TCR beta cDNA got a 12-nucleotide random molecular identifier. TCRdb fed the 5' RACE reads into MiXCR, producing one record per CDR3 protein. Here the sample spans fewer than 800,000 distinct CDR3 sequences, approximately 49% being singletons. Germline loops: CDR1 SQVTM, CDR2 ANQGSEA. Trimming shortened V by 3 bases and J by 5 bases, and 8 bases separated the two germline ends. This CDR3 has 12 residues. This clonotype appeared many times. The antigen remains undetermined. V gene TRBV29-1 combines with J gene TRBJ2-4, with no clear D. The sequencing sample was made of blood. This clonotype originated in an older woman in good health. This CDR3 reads CSVDPGQNIQYF. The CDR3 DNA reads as TGCAGCGTTGACCCAGGCCAAAACATTCAGTACTTC. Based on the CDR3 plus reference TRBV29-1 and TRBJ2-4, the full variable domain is SAVISQKPSRDICQRGTSLTIQCQVDSQVTMMFWYRQQPGQSLTLIATANQGSEATYESGFVIDKFPISRPNLTFSTLTVSNMSPEDSSIYLCSVDPGQNIQYFGAGTRLSVL.